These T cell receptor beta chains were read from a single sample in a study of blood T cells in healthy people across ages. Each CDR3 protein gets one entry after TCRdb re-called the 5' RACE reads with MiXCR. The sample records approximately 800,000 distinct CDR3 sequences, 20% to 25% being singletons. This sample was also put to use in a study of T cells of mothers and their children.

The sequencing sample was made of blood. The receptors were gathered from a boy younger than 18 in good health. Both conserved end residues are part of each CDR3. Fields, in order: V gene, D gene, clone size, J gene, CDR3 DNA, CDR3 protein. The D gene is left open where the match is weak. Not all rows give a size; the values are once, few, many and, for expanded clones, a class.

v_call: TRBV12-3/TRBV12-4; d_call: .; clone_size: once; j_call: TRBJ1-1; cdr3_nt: TGTGCCAGCCGAACGGGGGGCCTGGAGGCTTTCTTT; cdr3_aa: CASRTGGLEAFF
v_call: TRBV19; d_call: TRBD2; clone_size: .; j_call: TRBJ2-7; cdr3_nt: TGTGCCAGTAGTACCGGGACTAGCGGGAGAGTGTACGAGCAGTACTTC; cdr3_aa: CASSTGTSGRVYEQYF
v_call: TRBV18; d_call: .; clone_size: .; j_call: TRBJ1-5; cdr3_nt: TGTGCCAGCTCACCACAAGAGTTAGGGAGCAATCAGCCCCAGCATTTT; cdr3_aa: CASSPQELGSNQPQHF
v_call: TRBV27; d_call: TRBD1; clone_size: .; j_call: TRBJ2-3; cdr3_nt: TGTGCCAGCAGTTCCCTCTTCCCCGGACAGGGGGCTGGGCCTAGCACAGATACGCAGTATTTT; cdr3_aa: CASSSLFPGQGAGPSTDTQYF
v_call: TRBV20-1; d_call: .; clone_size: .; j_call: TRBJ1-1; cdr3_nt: TGCAGTGGGAGGGGTGTCACTGAAGCTTTCTTT; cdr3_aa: CSGRGVTEAFF
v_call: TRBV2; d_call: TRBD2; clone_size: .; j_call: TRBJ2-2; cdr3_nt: TGTGCCAGCAGTGATAGCGGGAGAGCGAACACCGGGGAGCTGTTTTTT; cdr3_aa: CASSDSGRANTGELFF
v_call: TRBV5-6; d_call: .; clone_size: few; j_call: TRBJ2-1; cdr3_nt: TGTGCCAGCAGCTTAAACGGAGGCAATGAGCAGTTCTTC; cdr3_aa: CASSLNGGNEQFF
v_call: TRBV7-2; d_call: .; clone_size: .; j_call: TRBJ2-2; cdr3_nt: TGTGCCAGCAGCTCCAGTCAGGGGTTGTTTTCCGGGGAGCTGTTTTTT; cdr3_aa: CASSSSQGLFSGELFF
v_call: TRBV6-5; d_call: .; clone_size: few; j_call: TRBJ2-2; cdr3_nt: TGTGCCAGCAGTTACTCCAACAGGAACACCGGGGAGCTGTTTTTT; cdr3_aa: CASSYSNRNTGELFF
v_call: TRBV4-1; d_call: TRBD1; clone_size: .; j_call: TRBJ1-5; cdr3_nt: TGCGCCAGCAGCCAAGATGGGACAGGGGGTGTAGAGCCCCAGCATTTT; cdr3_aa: CASSQDGTGGVEPQHF
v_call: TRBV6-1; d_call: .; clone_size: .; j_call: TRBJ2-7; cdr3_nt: TGTGCCAGCAGTGAAGCGAGGAGAGCCTACGAGCAGTACTTC; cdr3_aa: CASSEARRAYEQYF
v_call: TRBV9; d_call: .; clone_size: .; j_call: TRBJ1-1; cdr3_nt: TGTGCCAGCAGCCTCAATCCTAGGGGCACTGAAGCTTTCTTT; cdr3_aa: CASSLNPRGTEAFF
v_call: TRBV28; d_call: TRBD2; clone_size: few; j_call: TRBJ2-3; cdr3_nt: TGTGCCAGCAGTCTACTAGCGGGGGGGCAGGGCACAGATACGCAGTATTTT; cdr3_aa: CASSLLAGGQGTDTQYF
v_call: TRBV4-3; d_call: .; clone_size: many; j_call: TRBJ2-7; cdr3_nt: TGCGCCAGCAGCCAAGTCGAGGGAGTTTACGAGCAGTACTTC; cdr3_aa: CASSQVEGVYEQYF